A selection of T cell receptor beta chains follows, all from one sample in a study of T cell responses to AZD1222 COVID-19 vaccine. Only in-frame clones appear in the TCRdb table, and some are missing; sequencing was by immunoSEQ multiplex PCR. This sample has approximately 160,000 clones, with less than 95% found just once. The source material was peripheral blood, sampled on day 0 of AZD1222 vaccination. These receptors were collected from an adult in good health. The CDR3 runs from the conserved cysteine through the conserved F or W. The D gene is left open where the match is weak. Rows give clone size only sometimes, using once, few, many, or a class for an expanded clone.

cdr3_aa | cdr3_nt | clone_size | d_call | j_call | v_call
CASSLGSQGMHTF | TGTGCCAGCAGCTTAGGGTCCCAGGGTATGCACACCTTC | - | - | TRBJ1-2 | TRBV7-9
CASSLGLVRGPYEQYF | TGTGCCAGCAGCTTAGGACTAGTCCGTGGTCCCTACGAGCAGTACTTC | - | - | TRBJ2-7 | TRBV7-2
CASNRGGNYGYTF | TGTGCCAGTAATCGGGGGGGTAACTATGGCTACACCTTC | - | - | TRBJ1-2 | TRBV19
CASSYNRGNSGNTIYF | TGTGCCAGCAGTTACAATAGGGGAAACTCTGGAAACACCATATATTTT | once | - | TRBJ1-3 | TRBV6-6
CASSGTSGGNTGELFF | TGTGCCAGCAGCGGGACTAGCGGGGGAAACACCGGGGAGCTGTTTTTT | - | TRBD2 | TRBJ2-2 | TRBV27
CAISRTSDRSSGNTIYF | TGTGCCATCAGTCGGACTTCGGACAGGAGCTCTGGAAACACCATATATTTT | - | TRBD1 | TRBJ1-3 | TRBV10-3
CASSEPPTGTAYEQYF | TGTGCCAGCAGTGAACCCCCGACAGGAACCGCCTACGAGCAGTACTTC | - | - | TRBJ2-7 | TRBV2
CASSLAPGRAGNTIYF | TGTGCCAGCAGCTTAGCCCCGGGGAGGGCCGGAAACACCATATATTTT | - | - | TRBJ1-3 | TRBV7-8
CASSPTAFGQGASEQYF | TGTGCCAGCAGCCCTACCGCCTTCGGACAGGGGGCGTCCGAGCAGTACTTC | few | TRBD1 | TRBJ2-7 | TRBV6-2/TRBV6-3
CASSIITGELFF | TGCGCCAGCAGCATAATCACCGGGGAGCTGTTTTTT | - | - | TRBJ2-2 | TRBV5-1
CASSIAGTDQETQYF | TGTGCCAGTAGTATAGCCGGGACGGATCAAGAGACCCAGTACTTC | - | - | TRBJ2-5 | TRBV19
CASSVAGMNTEAFF | TGTGCCAGCAGCGTAGCTGGGATGAACACTGAAGCTTTCTTT | - | - | TRBJ1-1 | TRBV9
CASSPQGFSEKLFF | TGTGCCAGCAGCCCACAGGGCTTTAGTGAAAAACTGTTTTTT | - | - | TRBJ1-4 | TRBV6-5
CASSSQSLEAFF | TGTGCCAGTAGTTCACAGAGCCTGGAAGCTTTCTTT | once | - | TRBJ1-1 | TRBV19
CASSPSGAETDTQYF | TGTGCCAGCAGCCCGTCGGGGGCCGAGACAGATACGCAGTATTTT | - | - | TRBJ2-3 | TRBV3-1/TRBV3-2
CASSLQGGRLSGYTF | TGTGCCAGCAGCCTACAGGGCGGGCGTCTGAGTGGCTACACCTTC | - | - | TRBJ1-2 | TRBV7-2
CASSYQGMGEQYF | TGTGCCAGCAGTTATCAGGGTATGGGCGAGCAGTACTTC | - | - | TRBJ2-7 | TRBV6-2/TRBV6-3
CASSQGLAGESDTQYF | TGTGCCAGCAGCCAAGGACTAGCGGGGGAGTCGGATACGCAGTATTTT | - | TRBD2 | TRBJ2-3 | TRBV3-1/TRBV3-2